The 32 T cell receptor beta chains presented below share a single source sample, sequenced in a study of blood T cells in healthy people across ages. Together with a sample-barcoded 5' primer, a J-beta primer mix was included in a second PCR lasting roughly 6 to 12 cycles. TCRdb re-analysed the 5' RACE reads in MiXCR, keeping a single row per CDR3 protein. The sample includes some 900,000 distinct CDR3 sequences, 40% to 60% seen only once; the top ten take around an eighth. The source material was blood. These receptors came from a man aged 25 to 45 in good health.

The rearrangement joins TRBV2 to TRBJ2-6; D not certain. Deletions cut 6 bases from V and 0 bases from J, with 6 bases between. The CDR3 spans 14 residues. Germline V CDR1 and CDR2: SNHLY, FYNNEI. The chain's CDR3 is CASRRYSGANVLTF. The CDR3 DNA follows: TGTGCCAGCAGACGGTACTCTGGGGCCAACGTCCTGACTTTC. The whole variable domain, filled in from reference TRBV2 and TRBJ2-6, reads EPEVTQTPSHQVTQMGQEVILRCVPISNHLYFYWYRQILGQKVEFLVSFYNNEISEKSEIFDDQFSVERPDGSNFTLKIRSTKLEDSAMYFCASRRYSGANVLTFGAGSRLTVL.

The chain links TRBV29-1 to TRBJ2-5; weak D call: TRBD1 (5 bases). Matching the DNA end better, TRBJ2-7 makes the J call doubtful. Germline V gives CDR1 SQVTM, CDR2 ANQGSEA. This CDR3 region has 12 residues. CDR3 residues: CSVERQGYEQYF. The CDR3 DNA sequence: TGCAGCGTTGAGCGGCAGGGTTACGAGCAGTACTTC.

This clonotype was recorded a few times. This chain connects TRBV11-1 to TRBJ2-7; 14 bases agree with TRBD2. The trim removed 5 bases at V and 3 bases at J, leaving 9 bases unmatched. The CDR3 extends over 17 amino acids. Germline CDR1 reads SGHAT; CDR2 reads FQDESV (reference sequence). CDR3 nucleotide sequence: TGTGCCAGCAGCAGGACTAGCGGGGGGCCTGGAAACTACGAGCAGTACTTC. Its translation: CASSRTSGGPGNYEQYF.

V is TRBV7-9 and J is TRBJ2-3; D not certain. The CDR3 runs 15 residues. Trimming left V 1 base short and J 0 bases short, with 8 bases between. The germline gives CDR1 SEHNR, CDR2 FQNEAQ (reference sequence). CDR3 bases: TGTGCCAGCAGCTTAGAACAAGACAGCACAGATACGCAGTATTTT. Translation gives CASSLEQDSTDTQYF.

The sample holds many counts of this clonotype. This clone may be a read error of a much larger clone one base away. This chain uses TRBV27 with TRBJ2-5, with D possibly being TRBD1 (6 bases). V lost 3 bases and J 11 bases, leaving 19 bases between the germline ends. The CDR3 extends over 14 amino acids. Per germline, CDR1 MNHEY and CDR2 SMNVEV (reference sequence). DNA of the CDR3: TGTGCCAGCAGTTTCTCAGGGGTAGCGAGTGAGCAGTACTTC. Encoded protein: CASSFSGVASEQYF.

The V gene is TRBV5-1, the J gene TRBJ2-6, with D unresolved. The CDR3 contains 15 residues. The germline V and J ends were trimmed by 0 bases and 0 bases, with 4 bases remaining between them. The germline V gene has CDR1 SGHRS and CDR2 YFSETQ. CDR3 residues: CASSLVDSGANVLTF. For the CDR3, the DNA is TGCGCCAGCAGCTTGGTCGACTCTGGGGCCAACGTCCTGACTTTC.

A note on this clonotype: An end of the junction does not agree with germline; a read error may underlie this. V usage is TRBV29-1 and J usage is TRBJ2-5, with 14 bases lining up with TRBD2. Germline values: CDR1 SQVTM, CDR2 ANQGSEA. The CDR3 totals 15 residues. CDR3 amino acids: CSVQDWTSGGETQYF. The CDR3 DNA sequence: TGCAGCGTTCAAGACTGGACTAGCGGGGGGGAGACCCAGTACTTC.

The chain combines TRBV28 with TRBJ2-5; 8 bases match TRBD1. The better agreement between TRBJ2-7 and the DNA end casts doubt on the J call. This CDR3 has 15 residues. Germline CDR1 and CDR2: MDHEN and SYDVKM. The CDR3 is CASSFLDREFHEQYF. As DNA, the CDR3 is TGTGCCAGCAGTTTCTTGGACAGGGAATTCCACGAGCAGTACTTC.

This clonotype was seen at least ten times. The CDR3 spells CASSRRDRPSYEQYF. The CDR3 DNA is TGTGCCAGCAGTCGCCGGGACAGGCCTTCCTACGAGCAGTACTTC. The chain joins TRBV27 to TRBJ2-7; 8 bases fit TRBD1. The J segment lost 1 base and the V segment lost 5 bases, leaving 7 bases of the junction unmatched. Germline CDR1 is MNHEY and CDR2 is SMNVEV (reference sequence). The CDR3 is made up of 15 amino acids.

The rearrangement uses TRBV15 and TRBJ2-1; D is perhaps TRBD1 (5 bases). Trimming left V 0 bases short and J 6 bases short, with 15 bases between. Germline assignment: CDR1 LNHNV and CDR2 YYDKDF (reference sequence). CDR3 length equals 16 residues. The CDR3 sequence: CATSRDRQGLSNEQFF. In DNA form, the CDR3 reads TGTGCCACCAGCAGAGATAGGCAGGGTCTGTCCAATGAGCAGTTCTTC.

This clonotype has only a few counts. This sequence joins TRBV29-1 and TRBJ1-1; TRBD1 aligns across 8 bases. V trimming: 4 bases; J trimming: 0 bases; junction bases outside the gene matches: 1. CDR1 and CDR2 from the germline V gene are SQVTM and ANQGSEA. CDR3 length equals 13 residues. The CDR3 region has the DNA TGCAGCGTTGCGACAGGGGTGAACACTGAAGCTTTCTTT. It specifies CSVATGVNTEAFF.

Concerning this clonotype: A much larger clone lies a single base off, so this may be a read error. The V gene is TRBV7-9, the J gene TRBJ1-1; a possible D gene is TRBD1 (6 bases). This CDR3 is built from 14 residues. Germline V lookup: CDR1 SEHNR, CDR2 FQNEAQ (reference sequence). CDR3 DNA: TGTGCCAGCAGCTTATCCGGGGGCTACACTGAAGTTTTCTTT. It specifies CASSLSGGYTEVFF.

This clonotype was seen more than once but under ten times. The V call is TRBV12-3 or TRBV12-4, the J call TRBJ2-1; D possibly corresponds to TRBD2 (6 bases). V was cut by 3 bases and J by 12 bases, with 18 bases left in between. This CDR3 region has 14 residues. The DNA of the CDR3 is TGTGCCAGCAGTTTCGGGAGTGGCGACCCCTTGCAGTTCTTC. This sequence encodes CASSFGSGDPLQFF.

V and J are TRBV24-1 and TRBJ2-2; TRBD2 aligns across 7 bases. Germline-derived CDR1 and CDR2 are KGHDR and SFDVKD. J lost 7 bases, V lost 4 bases, and 11 bases had no gene match. This CDR3 comprises 16 residues. Written as DNA, the CDR3 is TGTGCCACCAGTGACCCTCGGGCGGGGGAGTTCGGGGAGCTGTTTTTT. The encoded protein is CATSDPRAGEFGELFF.

CDR3 nucleotides: TGTGCCAGCGGACGGACAGGGTCGGGTTCCGAATATGGCTACACCTTC. Its protein is CASGRTGSGSEYGYTF. The rearrangement links TRBV3-1 to TRBJ1-2; TRBD1 aligns across 8 bases. The CDR3 length is 16 residues. Germline CDR1 LGHDT, CDR2 YNNKEL (reference sequence). V lost 8 bases to trimming and J lost 5 bases; unmatched junction nucleotides: 16.

This clonotype was observed a few times. J is TRBJ2-7 and V is TRBV11-3, with 9 bases lining up with TRBD1. Germline V gene lookup returns CDR1 SGHNT and CDR2 YENEEA. The trim removed 6 bases at V and 3 bases at J, leaving 9 bases unmatched. The CDR3 is made up of 15 amino acids. CDR3 DNA sequence: TGTGCCAGCAGTCATGCAGGACAGGGGCTCTACGAGCAGTACTTC. This sequence encodes CASSHAGQGLYEQYF.

The chain is built from TRBV3-1 and TRBJ2-4; TRBD2 agrees at 8 bases. TRBJ2-7 matches the DNA end more closely, so the J call is doubtful. CDR3 length: 14 residues. CDR1 LGHDT and CDR2 YNNKEL come from the germline V gene (reference sequence). The CDR3 DNA is TGTGCCAGCAACCCGGGAGGGGGCTCCTACGAGCAGTACTTC. This translates into CASNPGGGSYEQYF.

This clonotype occurred many times. V and J are TRBV5-1 and TRBJ2-4, with D perhaps matching TRBD1 (5 bases). Germline V gene sequence: CDR1 SGHRS, CDR2 YFSETQ. The V end lost 0 bases, the J end lost 7 bases, and 11 bases lay between the germline ends. CDR3 size: 14 residues. CDR3 region: CASSLEAGINIQYF. The CDR3 coding sequence is TGCGCCAGCAGCTTGGAAGCAGGGATTAACATTCAGTACTTC.

J is TRBJ2-2 and V is TRBV7-2; no definite D call. Germline CDR1 and CDR2: SGHTA and FQGNSA. Trimming took 6 bases from V and 4 from J, leaving 18 bases between them. The CDR3 is made up of 16 amino acids. In DNA form, the CDR3 reads TGTGCCAGCAGACATCCGGGCTATCAACGCACCGGGGAGCTGTTTTTT. Protein: CASRHPGYQRTGELFF.

This clonotype appeared a few times. This rearrangement joins TRBV18 to TRBJ2-7; tentative D call: TRBD2 (6 bases). V shed 2 bases and J shed 6 bases, with 11 bases lying between them. This CDR3 spans 13 amino acids. CDR1 and CDR2 (germline): KGHSH, LQKENI. The CDR3 sequence is CASSPFAAGEQYF. The CDR3 DNA is TGTGCCAGCTCACCATTCGCAGCGGGCGAGCAGTACTTC.

This clonotype has only a few counts. The genes are TRBV5-1 and TRBJ2-3; 8 bases align to TRBD1. Germline CDR1 and CDR2: SGHRS and YFSETQ. V dropped 4 bases and J dropped 9; count of bases not matched to a gene: 13. The CDR3 has 15 residues. CDR3 DNA sequence: TGCGCCAGCAGCCCGACAGGGGTAGGGCCAGGGACGCAGTATTTT. Residues: CASSPTGVGPGTQYF.

V and J are TRBV6-2 or TRBV6-3 and TRBJ2-7, with unresolved D. Per germline, CDR1 MNHEY and CDR2 SVGEGT. V gave up 2 bases and J gave up 0 bases, with 8 bases separating them. CDR3 length: 14 amino acids. This CDR3 reads CASSYRYSSYEQYF. CDR3 sequence (DNA): TGTGCCAGCAGTTACCGATACAGCTCCTACGAGCAGTACTTC.

V gene TRBV2 combines with J gene TRBJ2-7; 7 positions match TRBD1. The V and J ends lost 2 bases and 2 bases, in that order; junction bases with no gene match: 6. CDR1 is SNHLY and CDR2 is FYNNEI in the germline V gene. CDR3 size: 15 residues. The CDR3: CASSERQGVTYEQYF. CDR3 coding DNA: TGTGCCAGCAGTGAAAGACAGGGTGTTACCTACGAGCAGTACTTC.

This chain links TRBV11-2 with TRBJ2-1; no definite D call. Trimming pared 3 bases from V and 9 bases from J, leaving 6 bases between. This CDR3 has 11 amino acids. CDR1 is SGHAT and CDR2 is FQNNGV in the germline V gene. The CDR3: CASSFSLEQFF. In nucleotides, the CDR3 is TGTGCCAGCAGCTTCTCCCTTGAGCAGTTCTTC.

J is TRBJ2-3 and V is TRBV7-2; perhaps TRBD1 as D (6 bases). This CDR3 spans 12 amino acids. Per the germline V gene, CDR1 is SGHTA and CDR2 is FQGNSA. V lost 4 bases, J lost 11 bases, and 13 bases lay in between. The CDR3 reads CASSWGQAGQYF. Here the CDR3 DNA reads TGTGCCAGCAGCTGGGGGCAGGCAGGGCAGTATTTT.

The rearrangement links TRBV20-1 to TRBJ2-1; no reliable D call. The germline gives CDR1 DFQATT, CDR2 SNEGSKA (reference sequence). The CDR3 sequence is 12 residues long. The V gene lost 1 base and the J gene lost 6 bases, with 7 bases spanning the gap. CDR3: CSARGPGNEQFF. CDR3 DNA sequence: TGCAGTGCTAGAGGACCAGGCAATGAGCAGTTCTTC.

This chain joins TRBV4-1 and TRBJ1-5; TRBD1 is a possible D gene (5 bases). V lost 4 bases to trimming and J lost 2 bases, with 15 bases between them. Germline lookup yields CDR1 MGHRA and CDR2 YSYEKL. The CDR3 length is 16 residues. The CDR3 bases are TGCGCCAGCAGCCGAGCGAGCGGGGACGGCAATCAGCCCCAGCATTTT. Translating gives CASSRASGDGNQPQHF.

The chain is built from TRBV5-1 and TRBJ2-3; TRBD1 matches at 7 bases. Trimming cost V 4 bases and J 5 bases; bases outside gene matches: 7. The germline V gene has CDR1 SGHRS and CDR2 YFSETQ. CDR3 length: 14 residues. The CDR3 spells CASSQGQAVDTQYF. The DNA of the CDR3 is TGCGCCAGCAGCCAAGGACAGGCAGTAGATACGCAGTATTTT. Full variable domain (outside the CDR3, taken from reference TRBV5-1 and TRBJ2-3): KAGVTQTPRYLIKTRGQQVTLSCSPISGHRSVSWYQQTPGQGLQFLFEYFSETQRNKGNFPGRFSGRQFSNSRSEMNVSTLELGDSALYLCASSQGQAVDTQYFGPGTRLTVL.

This clonotype appeared a few times. The chain uses TRBV5-1 and TRBJ2-7, with TRBD1 as a possible D gene (6 bases). Germline lookup yields CDR1 SGHRS and CDR2 YFSETQ. The CDR3 covers 15 residues. V dropped 3 bases and J dropped 6 bases, with 19 bases sitting between them. CDR3: CASSSVGASIPEQYF. CDR3 nucleotides: TGCGCCAGCAGCTCGGTGGGGGCTTCGATTCCCGAGCAGTACTTC.

This clonotype was seen a few times. The V call is TRBV6-2 or TRBV6-3, the J call TRBJ2-1, with D maybe TRBD2 (6 bases). The germline V and J ends were trimmed by 4 bases and 7 bases, with 14 bases remaining between them. There are 14 residues in the CDR3. CDR1 and CDR2 from the germline V gene are MNHEY and SVGEGT. The CDR3 reads CASSSGEGRNEQFF. CDR3 DNA sequence: TGTGCCAGCAGTTCGGGGGAAGGAAGGAATGAGCAGTTCTTC.

This clonotype was recorded a few times. CDR3 in amino acids: CSARDFKSAGQGIYNEQFF. CDR3 bases: TGCAGTGCTAGAGATTTTAAATCAGCCGGACAGGGGATCTACAATGAGCAGTTCTTC. The V and J genes are TRBV20-1 and TRBJ2-1, with 9 bases identical to TRBD1. The CDR3 covers 19 residues. The J segment lost 3 bases and the V segment lost 0 bases, leaving 15 bases of the junction unmatched. Germline V gives CDR1 DFQATT, CDR2 SNEGSKA (reference sequence).

The V gene is TRBV7-9, the J gene TRBJ2-3; D is possibly TRBD1 (5 bases). Germline lookup yields CDR1 SEHNR and CDR2 FQNEAQ (reference sequence). The CDR3 runs 15 residues. V was clipped by 1 base and J by 0 bases, with 8 bases between them. CDR3 loop: CASSLEPGSTDTQYF. The DNA for the CDR3 is TGTGCCAGCAGCTTAGAGCCAGGGAGCACAGATACGCAGTATTTT.